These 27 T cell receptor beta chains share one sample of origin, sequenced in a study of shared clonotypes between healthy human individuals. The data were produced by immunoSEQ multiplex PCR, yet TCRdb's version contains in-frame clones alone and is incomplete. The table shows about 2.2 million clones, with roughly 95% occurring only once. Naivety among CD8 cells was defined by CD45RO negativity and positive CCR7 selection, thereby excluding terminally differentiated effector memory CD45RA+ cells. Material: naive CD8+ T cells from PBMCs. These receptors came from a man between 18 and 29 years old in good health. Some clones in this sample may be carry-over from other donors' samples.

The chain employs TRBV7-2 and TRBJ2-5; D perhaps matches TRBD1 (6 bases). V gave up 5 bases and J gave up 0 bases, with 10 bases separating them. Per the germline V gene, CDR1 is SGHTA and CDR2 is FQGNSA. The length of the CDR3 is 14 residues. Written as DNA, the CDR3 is TGTGCCAGCAGCCTCCGGACAGACCAAGAGACCCAGTACTTC. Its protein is CASSLRTDQETQYF. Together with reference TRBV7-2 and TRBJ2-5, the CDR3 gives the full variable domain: GAGVSQSPSNKVTEKGKDVELRCDPISGHTALYWYRQSLGQGLEFLIYFQGNSAPDKSGLPSDRFSAERTGGSVSTLTIQRTQQEDSAVYLCASSLRTDQETQYFGPGTRLLVL.

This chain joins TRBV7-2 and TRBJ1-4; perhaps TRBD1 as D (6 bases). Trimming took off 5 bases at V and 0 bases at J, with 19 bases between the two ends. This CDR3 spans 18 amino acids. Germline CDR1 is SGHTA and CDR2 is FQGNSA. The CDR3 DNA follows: TGTGCCAGCAGCCCCGGAGGACAGTCGCTTGCAACTAATGAAAAACTGTTTTTT. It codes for CASSPGGQSLATNEKLFF.

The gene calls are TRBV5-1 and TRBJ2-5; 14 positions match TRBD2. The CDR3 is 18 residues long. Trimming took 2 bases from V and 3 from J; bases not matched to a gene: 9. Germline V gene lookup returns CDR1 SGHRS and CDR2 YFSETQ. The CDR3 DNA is TGCGCCAGCAGCTTAAGACTAGCGGGAGGGCCGGGAAAAGAGACCCAGTACTTC. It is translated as CASSLRLAGGPGKETQYF. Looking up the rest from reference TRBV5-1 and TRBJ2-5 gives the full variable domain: KAGVTQTPRYLIKTRGQQVTLSCSPISGHRSVSWYQQTPGQGLQFLFEYFSETQRNKGNFPGRFSGRQFSNSRSEMNVSTLELGDSALYLCASSLRLAGGPGKETQYFGPGTRLLVL.

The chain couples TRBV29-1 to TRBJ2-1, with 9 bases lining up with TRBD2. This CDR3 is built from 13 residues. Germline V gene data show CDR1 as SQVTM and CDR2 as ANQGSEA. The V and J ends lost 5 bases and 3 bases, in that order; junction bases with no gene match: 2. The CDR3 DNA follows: TGCAGCGTTTCTAGCGGGAACTACAATGAGCAGTTCTTC. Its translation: CSVSSGNYNEQFF.

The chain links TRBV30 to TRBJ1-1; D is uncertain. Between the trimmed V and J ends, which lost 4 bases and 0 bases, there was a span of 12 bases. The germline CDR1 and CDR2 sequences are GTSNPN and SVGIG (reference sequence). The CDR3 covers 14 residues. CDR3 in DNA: TGTGCCTGGACACTGGGCATTATGAACACTGAAGCTTTCTTT. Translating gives CAWTLGIMNTEAFF. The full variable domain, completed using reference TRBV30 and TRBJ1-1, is SQTIHQWPATLVQPVGSPLSLECTVEGTSNPNLYWYRQAAGRGLQLLFYSVGIGQISSEVPQNLSASRPQDRQFILSSKKLLLSDSGFYLCAWTLGIMNTEAFFGQGTRLTVV.

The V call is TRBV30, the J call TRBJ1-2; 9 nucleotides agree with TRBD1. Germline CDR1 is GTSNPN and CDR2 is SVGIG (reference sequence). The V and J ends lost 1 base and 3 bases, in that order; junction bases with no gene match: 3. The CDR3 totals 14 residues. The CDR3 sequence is CAWSGTGGYYGYTF. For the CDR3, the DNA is TGTGCCTGGAGTGGAACAGGGGGCTACTATGGCTACACCTTC.

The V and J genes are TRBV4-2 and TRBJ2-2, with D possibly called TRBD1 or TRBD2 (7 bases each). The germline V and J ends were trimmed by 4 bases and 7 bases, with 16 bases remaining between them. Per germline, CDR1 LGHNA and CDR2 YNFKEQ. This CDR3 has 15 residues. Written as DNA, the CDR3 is TGTGCCAGCAGCCCCACCAGGGGGGGTATCGGGGAGCTGTTTTTT. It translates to CASSPTRGGIGELFF.

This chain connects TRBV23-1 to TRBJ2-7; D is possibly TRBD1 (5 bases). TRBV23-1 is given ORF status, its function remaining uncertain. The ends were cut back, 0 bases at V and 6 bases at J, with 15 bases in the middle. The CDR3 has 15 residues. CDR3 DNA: TGCGCCAGCAGTCAATCGGTACCAGGGTCTGGCGAGCAGTACTTC. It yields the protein CASSQSVPGSGEQYF.

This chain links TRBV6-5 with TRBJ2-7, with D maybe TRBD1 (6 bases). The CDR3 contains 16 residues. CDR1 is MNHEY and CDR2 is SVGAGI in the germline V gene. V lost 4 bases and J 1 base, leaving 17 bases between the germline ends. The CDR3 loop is CASSFGTTFLSYEQYF. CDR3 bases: TGTGCCAGCAGTTTTGGGACAACCTTCTTATCCTACGAGCAGTACTTC.

CDR3 loop: CASSLRGRVSDEQFF. CDR3 coding DNA: TGTGCCAGCAGCCTCAGGGGGCGAGTGTCGGATGAGCAGTTCTTC. This chain links TRBV14 with TRBJ2-1, with 8 bases aligning to TRBD1. The CDR3 is 15 amino acids. The V segment lost 4 bases and the J segment 8 bases; nucleotides outside the gene matches: 10. Germline CDR1 reads SGHDN; CDR2 reads FVKESK.

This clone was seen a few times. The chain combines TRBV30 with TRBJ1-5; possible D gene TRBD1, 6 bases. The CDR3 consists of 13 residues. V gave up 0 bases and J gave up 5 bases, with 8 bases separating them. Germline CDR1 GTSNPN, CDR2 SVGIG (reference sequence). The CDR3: CAWSVSGDQPQHF. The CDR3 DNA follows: TGTGCCTGGAGTGTTTCAGGGGATCAGCCCCAGCATTTT.

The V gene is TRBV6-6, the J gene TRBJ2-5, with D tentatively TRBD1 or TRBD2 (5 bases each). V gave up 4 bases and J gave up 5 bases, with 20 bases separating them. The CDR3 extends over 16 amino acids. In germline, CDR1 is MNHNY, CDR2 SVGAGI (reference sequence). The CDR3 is CASSSSGTRSGETQYF. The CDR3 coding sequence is TGTGCCAGCAGTTCCTCCGGGACCCGAAGTGGGGAGACCCAGTACTTC.

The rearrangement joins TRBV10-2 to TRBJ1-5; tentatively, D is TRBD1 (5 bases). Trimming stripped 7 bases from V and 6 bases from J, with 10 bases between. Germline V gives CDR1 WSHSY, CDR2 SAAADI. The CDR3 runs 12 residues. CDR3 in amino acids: CASNQGSQPQHF. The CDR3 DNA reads TGCGCCAGCAACCAGGGAAGTCAGCCCCAGCATTTT.

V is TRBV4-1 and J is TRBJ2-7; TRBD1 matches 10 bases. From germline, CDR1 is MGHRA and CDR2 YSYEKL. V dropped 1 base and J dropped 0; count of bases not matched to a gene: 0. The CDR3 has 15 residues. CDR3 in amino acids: CASSQGQGASYEQYF. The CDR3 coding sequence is TGCGCCAGCAGCCAAGGACAGGGGGCCTCCTACGAGCAGTACTTC.

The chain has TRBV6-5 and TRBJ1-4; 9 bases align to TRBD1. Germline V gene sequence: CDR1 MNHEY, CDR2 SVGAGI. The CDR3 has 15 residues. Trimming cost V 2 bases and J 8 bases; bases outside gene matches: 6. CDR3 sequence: CASSYGQGLSEKLFF. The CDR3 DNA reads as TGTGCCAGCAGTTACGGACAGGGGCTAAGCGAAAAACTGTTTTTT.

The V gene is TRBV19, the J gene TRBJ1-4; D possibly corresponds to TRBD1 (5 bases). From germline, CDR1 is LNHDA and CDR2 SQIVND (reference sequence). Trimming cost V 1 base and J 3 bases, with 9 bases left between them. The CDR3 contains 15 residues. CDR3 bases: TGTGCCAGTAGTATAGGAACGACAGCTAATGAAAAACTGTTTTTT. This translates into CASSIGTTANEKLFF.

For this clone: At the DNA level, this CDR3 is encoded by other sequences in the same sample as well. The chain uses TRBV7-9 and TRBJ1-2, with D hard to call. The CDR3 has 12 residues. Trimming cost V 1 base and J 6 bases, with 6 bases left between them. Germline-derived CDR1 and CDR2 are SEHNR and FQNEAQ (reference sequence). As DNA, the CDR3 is TGTGCCAGCAGCTTAGGCGGGGATGGCTACACCTTC. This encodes CASSLGGDGYTF. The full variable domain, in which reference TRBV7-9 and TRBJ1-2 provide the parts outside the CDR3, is DTGVSQNPRHKITKRGQNVTFRCDPISEHNRLYWYRQTLGQGPEFLTYFQNEAQLEKSRLLSDRFSAERPKGSFSTLEIQRTEQGDSAMYLCASSLGGDGYTFGSGTRLTVV.

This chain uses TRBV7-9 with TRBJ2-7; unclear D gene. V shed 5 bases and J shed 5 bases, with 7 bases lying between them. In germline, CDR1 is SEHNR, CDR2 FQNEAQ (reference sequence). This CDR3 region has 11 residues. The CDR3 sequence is CASSAMNEQYF. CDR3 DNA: TGTGCCAGCAGCGCCATGAACGAGCAGTACTTC. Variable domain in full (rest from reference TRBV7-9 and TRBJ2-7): DTGVSQNPRHKITKRGQNVTFRCDPISEHNRLYWYRQTLGQGPEFLTYFQNEAQLEKSRLLSDRFSAERPKGSFSTLEIQRTEQGDSAMYLCASSAMNEQYFGPGTRLTVT.

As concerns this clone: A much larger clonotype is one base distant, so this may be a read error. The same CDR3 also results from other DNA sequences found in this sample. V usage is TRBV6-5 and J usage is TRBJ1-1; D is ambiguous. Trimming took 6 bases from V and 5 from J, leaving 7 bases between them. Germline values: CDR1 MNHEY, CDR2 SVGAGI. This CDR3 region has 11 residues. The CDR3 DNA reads TGTGCCAGCAGCTTCGGGACTGAAGCTTTCTTT. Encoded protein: CASSFGTEAFF.

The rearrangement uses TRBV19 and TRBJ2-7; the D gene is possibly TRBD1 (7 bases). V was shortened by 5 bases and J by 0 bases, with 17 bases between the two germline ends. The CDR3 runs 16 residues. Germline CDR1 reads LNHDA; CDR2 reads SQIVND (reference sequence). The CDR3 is CASSPRQGLLSYEQYF. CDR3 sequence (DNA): TGTGCCAGTAGTCCCCGACAGGGACTCCTCTCCTACGAGCAGTACTTC.

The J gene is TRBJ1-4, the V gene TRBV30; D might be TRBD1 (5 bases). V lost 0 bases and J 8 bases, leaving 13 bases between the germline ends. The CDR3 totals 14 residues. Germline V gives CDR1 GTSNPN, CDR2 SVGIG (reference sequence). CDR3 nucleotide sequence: TGTGCCTGGAGTGTCGGGTCCGGGGGGGAAAAACTGTTTTTT. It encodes CAWSVGSGGEKLFF.

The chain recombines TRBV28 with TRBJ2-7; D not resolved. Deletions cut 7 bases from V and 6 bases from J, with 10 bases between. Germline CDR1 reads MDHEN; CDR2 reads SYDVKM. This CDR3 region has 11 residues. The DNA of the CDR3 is TGTGCCAGCAACAGACTCCGCGAGCAGTACTTC. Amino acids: CASNRLREQYF. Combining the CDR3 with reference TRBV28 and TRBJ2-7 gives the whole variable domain DVKVTQSSRYLVKRTGEKVFLECVQDMDHENMFWYRQDPGLGLRLIYFSYDVKMKEKGDIPEGYSVSREKKERFSLILESASTNQTSMYLCASNRLREQYFGPGTRLTVT.

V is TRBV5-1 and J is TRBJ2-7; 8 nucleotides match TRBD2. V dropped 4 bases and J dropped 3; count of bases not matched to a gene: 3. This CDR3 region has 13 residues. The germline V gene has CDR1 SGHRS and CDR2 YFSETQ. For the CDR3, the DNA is TGCGCCAGCAGCAGCGGGAGCGTCTACGAGCAGTACTTC. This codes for CASSSGSVYEQYF.

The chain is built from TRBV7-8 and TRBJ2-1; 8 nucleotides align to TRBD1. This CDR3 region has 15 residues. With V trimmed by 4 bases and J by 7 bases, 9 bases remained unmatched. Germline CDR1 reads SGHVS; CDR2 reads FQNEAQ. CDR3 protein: CASSSRQGWGNEQFF. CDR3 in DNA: TGTGCCAGCAGCTCCAGACAGGGGTGGGGGAATGAGCAGTTCTTC.

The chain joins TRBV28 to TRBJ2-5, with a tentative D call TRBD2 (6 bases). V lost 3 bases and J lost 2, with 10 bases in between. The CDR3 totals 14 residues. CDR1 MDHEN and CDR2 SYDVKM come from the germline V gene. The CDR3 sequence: CASSLMREQETQYF. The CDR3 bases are TGTGCCAGCAGTTTGATGCGGGAACAAGAGACCCAGTACTTC.

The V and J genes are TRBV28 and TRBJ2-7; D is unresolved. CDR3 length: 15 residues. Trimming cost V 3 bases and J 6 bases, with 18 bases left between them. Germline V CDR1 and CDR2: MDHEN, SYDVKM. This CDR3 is CASSLGYTFPLEQYF. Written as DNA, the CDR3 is TGTGCCAGCAGTTTGGGTTACACATTCCCCCTCGAGCAGTACTTC.

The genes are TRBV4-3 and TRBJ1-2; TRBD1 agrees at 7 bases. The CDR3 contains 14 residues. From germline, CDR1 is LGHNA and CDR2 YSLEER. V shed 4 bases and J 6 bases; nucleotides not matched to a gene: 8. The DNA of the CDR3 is TGCGCCAGCAGCCGATTCACAGGGGACGATGGCTACACCTTC. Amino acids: CASSRFTGDDGYTF.